The 32 T cell receptor beta chains below were found in one sample sequenced in a study of cytomegalovirus exposure and HLA in healthy donors (dated by TCRdb to about 2017). The library relied on the immunoSEQ multiplex PCR assay. For the multiplex PCR, a mixture combining 60 forward primers for TCR Vbeta segments and 13 reverse primers for TCR Jbeta segments was used. What TCRdb holds here is the immuneACCESS table cut down to in-frame rearrangements. Part of the clones is not present; checked against another copy, under half of the missing clones reflect an unresolved V gene, and the others are unexplained. Within this sample are approximately 180,000 clones, with roughly four fifths of them counted one time only. The top ten clonotypes cover around 2% of the sample. The sample comprised PBMCs. Source of these receptors: a man younger than 30 in good health and CMV-seronegative.

About this clone itself: A read error may produce the germline difference seen at one junction end. This chain links TRBV7-9 with TRBJ1-2; TRBD1 aligns across 9 bases. CDR1 is SEHNR and CDR2 is FQNEAQ in the germline V gene (reference sequence). The CDR3 loop spans 17 amino acids. CDR3 amino acids: CSSSLPGQGYLLVGYTF. Here the CDR3 DNA reads TGTTCCAGCAGCCTCCCGGGACAGGGATACTTACTCGTTGGCTACACCTTC.

The rearrangement uses TRBV4-2 and TRBJ1-3; a weak D match, TRBD1 (5 bases). The CDR3 spans 16 residues. With 0 bases removed from V and 0 bases from J, the gap between germline ends came to 9 bases. CDR1 and CDR2 (germline): LGHNA, YNFKEQ. CDR3 residues: CASSQESQGSGNTIYF. DNA for the CDR3: TGTGCCAGCAGCCAAGAATCCCAGGGCTCTGGAAACACCATATATTTT.

The chain uses TRBV7-2 and TRBJ2-3; 10 positions agree with TRBD2. Per germline, CDR1 SGHTA and CDR2 FQGNSA. This CDR3 region has 17 residues. V lost 1 base, J lost 7 bases, and 11 bases stayed unmatched. CDR3 bases: TGTGCCAGCAGCTTAGTAGTGGCTAGCGGGAGTTTAAATACGCAGTATTTT. Protein sequence: CASSLVVASGSLNTQYF.

The rearrangement joins TRBV7-9 to TRBJ2-1, with D tentatively TRBD2 (6 bases). CDR1 SEHNR and CDR2 FQNEAQ come from the germline V gene (reference sequence). The CDR3 length is 14 residues. The V and J ends lost 4 bases and 6 bases respectively, with 13 bases between them. The CDR3 DNA is TGTGCCAGCAGCTATCCCCGGGGAGGCAATGAGCAGTTCTTC. Translation gives CASSYPRGGNEQFF.

The chain has TRBV7-2 and TRBJ2-7; the match to TRBD1 covers 7 bases. J lost 2 bases, V lost 10 bases, and 17 bases had no gene match. The CDR3 runs to 16 residues. The V gene's germline CDR1 is SGHTA and CDR2 FQGNSA. CDR3 nucleotides: TGTGCCACAGACGACAGGGACCTCCATAACCCCTACGAGCAGTACTTC. Translating gives CATDDRDLHNPYEQYF.

The V call is TRBV4-1, the J call TRBJ1-4; a weak D match, TRBD1 (6 bases). The length of the CDR3 is 12 residues. The ends were cut back, 10 bases at V and 8 bases at J, with 14 bases in the middle. CDR1 is MGHRA, CDR2 YSYEKL, per germline. CDR3 sequence: CAISGDGEKLFF. The CDR3 DNA reads TGCGCCATCTCAGGGGATGGGGAAAAACTGTTTTTT.

This clone was recorded only once. This chain joins TRBV2 and TRBJ2-1; D gene ambiguous. V dropped 5 bases and J dropped 0 bases, with 11 bases sitting between them. Germline V lookup: CDR1 SNHLY, CDR2 FYNNEI. The CDR3 loop spans 15 amino acids. CDR3 in amino acids: CASSTPGGSYNEQFF. CDR3 coding DNA: TGTGCCAGCAGTACGCCGGGTGGCTCCTACAATGAGCAGTTCTTC.

The CDR3 here is CASSTLPGQSNTEAFF. CDR3 nucleotide sequence: TGTGCCAGCAGCACTCTCCCTGGACAGTCGAACACTGAAGCTTTCTTT. The chain joins TRBV5-8 to TRBJ1-1, with D possibly being TRBD1 (6 bases). This CDR3 is built from 16 residues. Germline V gives CDR1 SGHTS, CDR2 YDEGEE. The V and J ends lost 4 bases and 1 base respectively, with 17 bases between them.

On this clone itself: Germline and junction disagree at one end, which may indicate a read error. The V gene is TRBV7-9, the J gene TRBJ2-7; 7 bases align to TRBD1. The CDR3 is made up of 14 amino acids. Looked up from germline, CDR1 is SEHNR and CDR2 is FQNEAQ (reference sequence). CDR3 sequence: CSSSFSGQNYEQYF. CDR3 coding DNA: TGTTCCAGCAGCTTTTCGGGACAGAACTACGAGCAGTACTTC.

The V and J genes are TRBV14 and TRBJ2-7; 9 bases map to TRBD1. V lost 1 base and J lost 10; bases outside the gene matches: 2. Germline-derived CDR1 and CDR2 are SGHDN and FVKESK. This CDR3 is 12 amino acids long. CDR3: CASSQVGQGQYF. Written as DNA, the CDR3 is TGTGCCAGCAGCCAAGTGGGACAGGGCCAGTACTTC.

The CDR3 DNA sequence: TGTGCCAGCAGCCCACCGTACAGGGGCCCGCGGGAAGGGACCCAGTACTTC. Residues: CASSPPYRGPREGTQYF. The chain combines TRBV14 with TRBJ2-5; D possibly corresponds to TRBD1 (7 bases). The CDR3 runs to 17 residues. The germline V gene has CDR1 SGHDN and CDR2 FVKESK. V was clipped by 4 bases and J by 7 bases, with 25 bases between them.

This sequence joins TRBV30 and TRBJ2-2; 8 bases align to TRBD2. From germline, CDR1 is GTSNPN and CDR2 SVGIG (reference sequence). CDR3 length equals 15 residues. With V trimmed by 4 bases and J by 10 bases, 14 bases remained unmatched. CDR3 in amino acids: CAWNILGLVHEELFF. The CDR3 DNA reads as TGTGCCTGGAATATCCTGGGACTAGTCCACGAGGAGCTGTTTTTT.

The chain employs TRBV5-1 and TRBJ2-7, with D possibly TRBD2 on 6 matching bases. The CDR3 loop spans 16 amino acids. V was pared by 4 bases and J by 0 bases, with 17 bases between. Germline V gene lookup returns CDR1 SGHRS and CDR2 YFSETQ. CDR3 loop: CASSKPGLPSSYEQYF. DNA for the CDR3: TGCGCCAGCAGCAAACCGGGACTCCCAAGCTCCTACGAGCAGTACTTC.

As concerns this clone: A read error may account for a junction end that differs from germline. CDR3 bases: TGCAGCGTTGTGGACACCGGCACGGATACGCAGTATTTT. Translating gives CSVVDTGTDTQYF. The chain carries TRBV29-1 and TRBJ2-3; D is perhaps TRBD1 (5 bases). There are 13 residues in the CDR3. CDR1 is SQVTM and CDR2 is ANQGSEA in the germline V gene.

This rearrangement joins TRBV19 to TRBJ2-5; 8 bases line up with TRBD1. CDR3 length: 17 residues. The germline CDR1 and CDR2 sequences are LNHDA and SQIVND (reference sequence). V shed 4 bases, J shed 4 bases, and the junction held 14 bases outside the gene matches. The CDR3 nucleotides read TGTGCCAGTAGTACCCTCAACCTCCGACAGGGGACAGAGACCCAGTACTTC. Residues: CASSTLNLRQGTETQYF. Full variable domain (missing parts from reference TRBV19 and TRBJ2-5): DGGITQSPKYLFRKEGQNVTLSCEQNLNHDAMYWYRQDPGQGLRLIYYSQIVNDFQKGDIAEGYSVSREKKESFPLTVTSAQKNPTAFYLCASSTLNLRQGTETQYFGPGTRLLVL.

V gene TRBV5-6 combines with J gene TRBJ2-7; D possibly corresponds to TRBD1 (5 bases). This CDR3 has 15 amino acids. V dropped 0 bases and J dropped 4 bases, with 14 bases sitting between them. CDR1 is SGHDT and CDR2 is YYEEEE in the germline V gene. CDR3: CASSLVPTGRYEQYF. The CDR3 region has the DNA TGTGCCAGCAGCTTGGTTCCCACAGGAAGATACGAGCAGTACTTC.

This clone was observed a few times. V is TRBV4-3 and J is TRBJ1-6; D perhaps matches TRBD1 (5 bases). The V gene's germline CDR1 is LGHNA and CDR2 YSLEER. The CDR3 extends over 17 amino acids. Trimming cost V 2 bases and J 1 base, with 12 bases left between them. The CDR3 sequence is CASSQSPAGSYNSPLHF. The CDR3 region has the DNA TGCGCCAGCAGCCAAAGCCCAGCAGGGTCCTATAATTCACCCCTCCACTTT.

This clone was picked up a small number of times. As DNA, the CDR3 is TGTGCCAGCAGCCCACCGCTCTACCTTACAGGGACGCGTGGCTACACCTTC. It yields the protein CASSPPLYLTGTRGYTF. The V and J genes are TRBV14 and TRBJ1-2, with D perhaps matching TRBD1 (6 bases). CDR1 and CDR2 (germline): SGHDN, FVKESK. The ends were cut back, 4 bases at V and 7 bases at J, with 25 bases in the middle. There are 17 residues in the CDR3.

The chain combines TRBV19 with TRBJ2-7, with 8 bases matching TRBD2. This CDR3 spans 14 amino acids. The germline V gene has CDR1 LNHDA and CDR2 SQIVND (reference sequence). The ends lost 3 bases at V and 0 bases at J; junction bases unmatched: 1. CDR3 sequence (DNA): TGTGCCAGTAGTATTACTAGCGGCTCCTACGAGCAGTACTTC. This gives the protein CASSITSGSYEQYF.

V usage is TRBV11-2 and J usage is TRBJ2-7; TRBD2 matches 7 bases. This CDR3 is built from 17 residues. The V gene end was trimmed by 5 bases and the J gene end by 4 bases; junction bases not matched to a gene: 17. Per germline, CDR1 SGHAT and CDR2 FQNNGV. Written as DNA, the CDR3 is TGTGCCAGCAGCCTACCTAACATTGGCGGGAGTTCGTACGAGCAGTACTTC. Residues: CASSLPNIGGSSYEQYF. Full variable domain (remainder filled in from reference TRBV11-2 and TRBJ2-7): EAGVAQSPRYKIIEKRQSVAFWCNPISGHATLYWYQQILGQGPKLLIQFQNNGVVDDSQLPKDRFSAERLKGVDSTLKIQPAKLEDSAVYLCASSLPNIGGSSYEQYFGPGTRLTVT.

CDR3 loop: CASSQTYRVALTGANVLTF. CDR3 sequence (DNA): TGTGCCAGCAGCCAGACTTACAGGGTCGCGCTGACTGGGGCCAACGTCCTGACTTTC. The chain joins TRBV14 to TRBJ2-6, with D tentatively TRBD1 (6 bases). Trimming stripped 3 bases from V and 2 bases from J, with 20 bases between. Germline loops: CDR1 SGHDN, CDR2 FVKESK. The CDR3 contains 19 residues.

In this sample, this clone turned up once. The V call is TRBV28, the J call TRBJ2-2, with D unresolved. V was cut by 5 bases and J by 2 bases, with 21 bases left in between. Looked up from germline, CDR1 is MDHEN and CDR2 is SYDVKM. The CDR3 sequence is 18 residues long. CDR3 residues: CASSPGWSTENNTGELFF. The CDR3 DNA follows: TGTGCCAGCAGTCCCGGATGGTCGACGGAGAATAACACCGGGGAGCTGTTTTTT.

This clone was observed a single time. In DNA form, the CDR3 reads TGCGCCAGCTCCTCGGGACAGGGGGCGCAAAGGTATGGCTACACCTTC. Its protein product is CASSSGQGAQRYGYTF. The V gene is TRBV5-1, the J gene TRBJ1-2; 12 bases match TRBD1. The CDR3 has 16 residues. In germline, CDR1 is SGHRS, CDR2 YFSETQ. V was clipped by 7 bases and J by 5 bases; unmatched bases: 12.

The J gene is TRBJ1-5, the V gene TRBV10-3; 8 bases are a match to TRBD1. Germline V CDR1 and CDR2: ENHRY, SYGVKD. The V segment lost 7 bases and the J segment 5 bases; nucleotides outside the gene matches: 7. The CDR3 consists of 14 residues. DNA for the CDR3: TGTGCCATCAAAGGACAGGGCGGGGATCAGCCCCAGCATTTT. Translating it yields CAIKGQGGDQPQHF.

This rearrangement joins TRBV6-5 to TRBJ1-6; the match to TRBD1 covers 10 bases. CDR3 length: 15 amino acids. The V gene's germline CDR1 is MNHEY and CDR2 SVGAGI. J lost 9 bases, V lost 3 bases, and 5 bases had no gene match. The CDR3 bases are TGTGCCAGCAGTTATGGACAGGGGGTTAGTTCACCCCTCCACTTT. It translates to CASSYGQGVSSPLHF.

This chain uses TRBV21-1 with TRBJ1-3; the table calls TRBD1, which could not be checked here. TRBV21-1 counts as a pseudogene. The CDR3 has 18 residues. This CDR3 is CASKGDREVFSSGNTIYF. The CDR3, as DNA: TGTGCCAGCAAAGGGGACAGGGAAGTATTTAGCTCTGGAAACACCATATATTTT.

The gene calls are TRBV6-5 and TRBJ1-2; 7 positions agree with TRBD1. With 2 bases clipped from V and 6 bases from J, the junction kept 6 bases outside the gene matches. The CDR3 extends over 14 amino acids. Germline lookup yields CDR1 MNHEY and CDR2 SVGAGI. CDR3 protein: CASSYEGGGDGYTF. The CDR3 DNA is TGTGCCAGCAGTTACGAAGGGGGCGGGGATGGCTACACCTTC.

The rearrangement links TRBV2 to TRBJ2-3; 7 bases align to TRBD2. The CDR3 spans 14 residues. Trimming at V came to 6 bases and at J to 3 bases, leaving 6 bases not matched to a gene. Germline loops: CDR1 SNHLY, CDR2 FYNNEI. CDR3 DNA sequence: TGTGCCAGCAGGGCGCAGGGAGGGACAGATACGCAGTATTTT. Translation: CASRAQGGTDTQYF.

V and J are TRBV10-1 and TRBJ1-1, with D tentatively TRBD1 (5 bases). The CDR3 is 13 amino acids. Germline V gene data show CDR1 as WNHNN and CDR2 as SYGVQD (reference sequence). The V and J ends lost 4 bases and 1 base respectively, with 7 bases between them. DNA of the CDR3: TGCGCCAGCAGTGCTGGGGCGAACACTGAAGCTTTCTTT. Protein sequence: CASSAGANTEAFF.

In nucleotides, the CDR3 is TGTGCCAGCAGCTTAGAACTGAGCGGGAACTACGAGCAGTACTTC. Residues: CASSLELSGNYEQYF. The chain couples TRBV11-2 to TRBJ2-5, with 7 bases aligning to TRBD2. TRBJ2-7 explains the end of the DNA better; the J call may be wrong. The CDR3 runs 15 residues. Germline assignment: CDR1 SGHAT and CDR2 FQNNGV.

This chain's CDR3 is CASSLDGTYEQYF. CDR3 in DNA: TGTGCCAGCAGCTTAGACGGTACCTACGAGCAGTACTTC. The J gene is TRBJ2-7, the V gene TRBV13; D not certain. Looked up from germline, CDR1 is PRHDT and CDR2 is FYEKMQ (reference sequence). V was trimmed by 1 base and J by 2 bases, leaving 6 bases between them. The CDR3 is 13 residues long. The full variable domain, completed using reference TRBV13 and TRBJ2-7, is AAGVIQSPRHLIKEKRETATLKCYPIPRHDTVYWYQQGPGQDPQFLISFYEKMQSDKGSIPDRFSAQQFSDYHSELNMSSLELGDSALYFCASSLDGTYEQYFGPGTRLTVT.

V usage is TRBV9 and J usage is TRBJ1-2; no reliable D call. Germline V gene lookup returns CDR1 SGDLS and CDR2 YYNGEE. V lost 1 base and J 3 bases, leaving 4 bases between the germline ends. The CDR3 totals 12 residues. CDR3 protein: CASSVQDYGYTF. Here the CDR3 DNA reads TGTGCCAGCAGCGTACAGGACTATGGCTACACCTTC.